A selection of T cell receptor beta chains follows, all from one sample in a study of shared clonotypes between healthy human individuals. The data were produced by immunoSEQ multiplex PCR, yet TCRdb's version contains in-frame clones alone and is incomplete. The sample carries roughly 2 million clones, nearly 97% recorded once. Material: naive CD4+ T cells sorted from blood. These receptors all come from a man aged 18-30 years in good health. CDR3s include the opening cysteine and the closing phenylalanine or tryptophan. The D gene is left open where the match is weak. Size tells how often a clone was seen (once, few, many) or the class of an expanded clone, and some rows leave it out.

v_call	clone_size	j_call	d_call	cdr3_aa	cdr3_nt
TRBV7-2	NA	TRBJ2-1	NA	CASSLDMATRNEQFF	TGTGCCAGCAGCTTAGACATGGCTACCAGGAATGAGCAGTTCTTC
TRBV6-6	NA	TRBJ1-2	NA	CASSYGGRDYGYTF	TGTGCCAGCAGTTACGGGGGTAGAGACTATGGCTACACCTTC
TRBV7-9	NA	TRBJ2-7	NA	CASSLGGAGGYEQYF	TGTGCCAGCAGCTTAGGAGGGGCTGGGGGTTACGAGCAGTACTTC
TRBV5-1	NA	TRBJ2-3	TRBD2	CASSGLAASTDTQYF	TGCGCCAGCAGCGGACTAGCGGCTAGCACAGATACGCAGTATTTT
TRBV6-5	NA	TRBJ2-1	NA	CASRLVNEAGEFF	TGTGCCAGCAGACTGGTGAATGAGGCTGGGGAGTTCTTC
TRBV6-1	once	TRBJ1-2	NA	CASTPYSGGYGYTF	TGTGCCAGCACCCCATATTCCGGGGGGTATGGCTACACCTTC
TRBV2	NA	TRBJ1-2	TRBD1	CASTGDSYGYTF	TGTGCTAGTACAGGGGACAGCTATGGCTACACCTTC
TRBV6-6	NA	TRBJ2-7	NA	CASSPQGYEQYF	TGTGCCAGCAGTCCACAGGGATACGAGCAGTACTTC
TRBV29-1	NA	TRBJ1-3	TRBD1	CSVGSGTGTSGNTIYF	TGCAGCGTTGGATCCGGGACAGGGACCTCTGGAAACACCATATATTTT
TRBV19	NA	TRBJ2-1	NA	CASSSIGGSTYEQFF	TGTGCCAGTAGTTCCATTGGGGGGTCGACGTATGAGCAGTTCTTC
TRBV27	NA	TRBJ1-4	TRBD1	CATIIPLRQGRNEKLFF	TGTGCCACCATCATTCCACTCCGACAGGGGAGGAATGAAAAACTGTTTTTT
TRBV5-4	NA	TRBJ1-1	NA	CASSLPGVTEAFF	TGTGCCAGCAGCTTGCCGGGTGTCACTGAAGCTTTCTTT
TRBV6-5	NA	TRBJ2-3	NA	CASNPGGGLTDTQYF	TGTGCCAGCAACCCTGGGGGGGGCCTGACAGATACGCAGTATTTT
TRBV5-1	NA	TRBJ1-3	NA	CASSQDGHGNTIYF	TGCGCCAGCAGCCAGGACGGCCATGGAAACACCATATATTTT
TRBV21-1	once	TRBJ2-7	NA	CASPQYRPGTNEQYF	TGTGCCAGCCCCCAATATAGACCCGGGACTAACGAGCAGTACTTC
TRBV10-3	NA	TRBJ2-7	NA	CAIGHQTSYEQYF	TGTGCCATCGGGCACCAAACGTCCTACGAGCAGTACTTC
TRBV6-5	NA	TRBJ1-3	NA	CASTRPGLGNTIYF	TGTGCCAGCACCCGCCCGGGGTTAGGAAACACCATATATTTT
TRBV5-1	NA	TRBJ1-6	TRBD1	CASSLTGQQDSPLHF	TGCGCCAGCAGCTTAACGGGACAGCAGGACTCACCCCTCCACTTT
TRBV10-1	NA	TRBJ2-3	TRBD2	CASSEASGVGTDTQYF	TGCGCCAGCAGTGAGGCTAGCGGGGTGGGCACAGATACGCAGTATTTT
TRBV10-1	NA	TRBJ2-1	TRBD2	CASSRLAGDNEQFF	TGCGCCAGCAGTAGACTAGCGGGTGATAATGAGCAGTTCTTC
TRBV9	NA	TRBJ2-1	TRBD2	CASSGLAVSYNEQFF	TGTGCCAGCAGCGGCCTAGCGGTCTCCTACAATGAGCAGTTCTTC
TRBV7-9	once	TRBJ1-1	TRBD1	CASSIGQGDTEAFF	TGTGCCAGCAGCATCGGACAGGGGGACACTGAAGCTTTCTTT
TRBV6-5	NA	TRBJ2-2	NA	CASSYGGVTGELFF	TGTGCCAGCAGTTACGGCGGGGTCACCGGGGAGCTGTTTTTT
TRBV7-2	NA	TRBJ2-6	TRBD1	CASSLRGQGVYGANVLTF	TGTGCCAGCAGCTTACGCGGACAGGGAGTTTACGGGGCCAACGTCCTGACTTTC
TRBV9	NA	TRBJ2-3	NA	CASSPRGGRSGDTQYF	TGTGCCAGCAGCCCAAGAGGGGGGCGGTCCGGAGATACGCAGTATTTT
TRBV29-1	NA	TRBJ2-7	NA	CSVVPRDFSYEQYF	TGCAGCGTTGTCCCCCGGGACTTCTCCTACGAGCAGTACTTC
TRBV30	NA	TRBJ1-5	TRBD1	CAWGDKGAQPQHF	TGTGCCTGGGGGGATAAGGGGGCTCAGCCCCAGCATTTT
TRBV7-2	NA	TRBJ1-5	NA	CASSLLSGGNQPQHF	TGTGCCAGCAGCTTACTCAGTGGCGGCAATCAGCCCCAGCATTTT
TRBV6-1	NA	TRBJ2-6	NA	CASQGGSSGANVLTF	TGTGCCAGTCAAGGGGGGAGCTCTGGGGCCAACGTCCTGACTTTC
TRBV5-1	NA	TRBJ2-1	TRBD2	CASSLRLAGGDNEQFF	TGCGCCAGCAGCTTACGACTAGCGGGAGGGGACAATGAGCAGTTCTTC
TRBV9	NA	TRBJ1-6	NA	CASSVDTGNSPLHF	TGTGCCAGCAGCGTCGACACAGGGAATTCACCCCTCCACTTT
TRBV30	NA	TRBJ2-7	NA	CAEDREQYF	TGTGCCGAGGACCGGGAGCAGTACTTC
TRBV18	NA	TRBJ2-5	NA	CASSGGRGWETQYF	TGTGCCAGCTCAGGCGGCAGGGGTTGGGAGACCCAGTACTTC
TRBV5-1	NA	TRBJ2-3	NA	CASSPFTDTQYF	TGCGCCAGCAGCCCGTTCACAGATACGCAGTATTTT
TRBV5-1	NA	TRBJ1-5	TRBD1	CASSGRGTGGNQPQHF	TGCGCCAGCAGCGGACGAGGGACAGGGGGTAATCAGCCCCAGCATTTT
TRBV7-9	NA	TRBJ2-3	NA	CASSPSAWTDTQYF	TGTGCCAGCAGCCCTTCGGCCTGGACAGATACGCAGTATTTT
TRBV10-2	NA	TRBJ2-2	NA	CASRKGPGELFF	TGCGCCAGCAGGAAAGGGCCCGGGGAGCTGTTTTTT
TRBV12-2	NA	TRBJ1-5	NA	CASRLGSTNNNQPQHF	TGTGCAAGTCGCTTAGGGTCTACAAATAACAATCAGCCCCAGCATTTT
TRBV30	once	TRBJ2-1	NA	CAWSRDNEQFF	TGTGCCTGGAGTAGGGACAATGAGCAGTTCTTC
TRBV30	NA	TRBJ2-7	NA	CAWKEGTTYEQYF	TGTGCCTGGAAGGAGGGGACGACCTACGAGCAGTACTTC
TRBV11-2	NA	TRBJ2-1	TRBD1	CASSFDRGTDEQFF	TGTGCCAGCAGCTTTGACAGGGGCACGGATGAGCAGTTCTTC
TRBV7-9	NA	TRBJ2-3	NA	CASSLRRPTDTDTQYF	TGTGCCAGCAGCTTGCGTCGTCCGACAGACACAGATACGCAGTATTTT
TRBV9	NA	TRBJ2-3	NA	CASSVTQGPPTTDTQYF	TGTGCCAGCAGCGTTACCCAGGGACCTCCTACCACAGATACGCAGTATTTT
TRBV5-6	NA	TRBJ2-7	TRBD2	CASSWGGEQYF	TGTGCCAGCAGCTGGGGGGGCGAGCAGTACTTC
TRBV6-1	NA	TRBJ1-4	TRBD1	CASLDRGNEKLFF	TGTGCCAGCCTGGACAGGGGTAATGAAAAACTGTTTTTT
TRBV10-2	once	TRBJ1-2	TRBD1	CASSGVTRDRDYGYTF	TGCGCCAGCAGTGGGGTCACCCGGGACAGAGACTATGGCTACACCTTC
TRBV27	NA	TRBJ1-1	TRBD1	CASSRSTGRGLGTEAFF	TGTGCCAGCAGTCGTTCTACCGGGAGGGGGCTGGGAACTGAAGCTTTCTTT
TRBV30	once	TRBJ1-4	NA	CAWSVGGARSEKLFF	TGTGCCTGGAGTGTTGGGGGGGCTAGGAGTGAAAAACTGTTTTTT
TRBV11-2	few	TRBJ2-3	NA	CASSLVLVGVSTDTQYF	TGTGCCAGCAGCTTAGTACTTGTGGGAGTATCTACAGATACGCAGTATTTT
TRBV12-5	NA	TRBJ1-2	NA	CASGLSGLYGYTF	TGTGCTAGTGGTTTATCTGGGCTCTATGGCTACACCTTC
TRBV5-1	NA	TRBJ2-1	TRBD1	CASSRTGDRDNEQFF	TGCGCCAGCAGCAGAACAGGGGACCGAGACAATGAGCAGTTCTTC
TRBV6-6	NA	TRBJ1-6	NA	CASSREGGPYSPLHF	TGTGCCAGCAGTCGAGAGGGGGGGCCCTATTCACCCCTCCACTTT
TRBV18	few	TRBJ2-5	NA	CASSPGVQETQYF	TGTGCCAGCTCACCGGGGGTCCAAGAGACCCAGTACTTC
TRBV4-1	NA	TRBJ1-4	NA	CASSQDRVGKLFF	TGCGCCAGCAGCCAAGATCGGGTAGGAAAACTGTTTTTT
TRBV5-4	NA	TRBJ2-5	NA	CASSFGTHQETQYF	TGTGCCAGCAGCTTCGGGACTCACCAAGAGACCCAGTACTTC
TRBV6-5	NA	TRBJ2-7	TRBD1	CASRRGQVTYEQYF	TGTGCCAGCAGACGGGGACAGGTAACCTACGAGCAGTACTTC
TRBV10-3	NA	TRBJ2-2	NA	CAISEHKNTGELFF	TGTGCCATCAGTGAGCACAAGAACACCGGGGAGCTGTTTTTT
TRBV6-1	NA	TRBJ1-6	TRBD1	CASKTGTGVSPLHF	TGTGCCAGCAAGACCGGGACAGGGGTTTCACCCCTCCACTTT
TRBV11-2	NA	TRBJ1-3	TRBD1	CASSLETRDRKTGNTIYF	TGTGCCAGCAGCTTAGAAACTAGGGACAGAAAAACTGGAAACACCATATATTTT
TRBV7-6	once	TRBJ2-1	TRBD1	CASSLAGQGWNEQFF	TGTGCCAGCAGCTTAGCGGGACAGGGGTGGAATGAGCAGTTCTTC